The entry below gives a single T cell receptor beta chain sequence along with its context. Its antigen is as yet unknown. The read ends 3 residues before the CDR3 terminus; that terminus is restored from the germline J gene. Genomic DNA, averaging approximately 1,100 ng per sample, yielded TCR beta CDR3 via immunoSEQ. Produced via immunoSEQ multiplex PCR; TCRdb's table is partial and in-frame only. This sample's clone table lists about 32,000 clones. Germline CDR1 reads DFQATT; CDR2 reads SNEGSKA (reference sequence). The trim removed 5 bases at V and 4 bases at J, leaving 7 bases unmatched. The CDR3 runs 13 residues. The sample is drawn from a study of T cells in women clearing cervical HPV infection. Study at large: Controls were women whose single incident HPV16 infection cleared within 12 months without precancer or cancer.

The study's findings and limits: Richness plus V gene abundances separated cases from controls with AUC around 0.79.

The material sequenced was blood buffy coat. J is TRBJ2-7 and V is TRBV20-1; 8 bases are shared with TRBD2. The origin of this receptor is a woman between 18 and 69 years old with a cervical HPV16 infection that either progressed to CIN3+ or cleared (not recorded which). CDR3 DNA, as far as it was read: TGCAGTGCTGCTCGGGGGGGCAAGTACGAG. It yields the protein CSAARGGKYE. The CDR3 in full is CSAARGGKYEQYF.